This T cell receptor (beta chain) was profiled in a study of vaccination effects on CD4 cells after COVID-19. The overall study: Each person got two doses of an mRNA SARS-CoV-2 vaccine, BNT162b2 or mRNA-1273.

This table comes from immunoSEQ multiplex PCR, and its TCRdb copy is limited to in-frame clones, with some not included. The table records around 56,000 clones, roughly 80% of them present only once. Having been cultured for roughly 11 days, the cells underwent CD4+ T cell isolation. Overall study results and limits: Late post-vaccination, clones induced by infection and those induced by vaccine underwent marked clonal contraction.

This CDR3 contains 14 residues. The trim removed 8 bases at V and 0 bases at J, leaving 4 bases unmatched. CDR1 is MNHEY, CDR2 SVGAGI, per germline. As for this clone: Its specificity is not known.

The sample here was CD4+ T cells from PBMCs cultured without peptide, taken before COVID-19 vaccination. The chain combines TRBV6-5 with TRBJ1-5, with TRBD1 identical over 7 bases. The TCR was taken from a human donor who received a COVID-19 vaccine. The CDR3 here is CASSRDSSNQPQHF. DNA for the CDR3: TGTGCCAGCTCCCGGGACAGTAGCAATCAGCCCCAGCATTTT.